The present entry profiles one T cell receptor beta chain with its context. Its antigen remains unidentified. The sample is drawn from a study of T cell responses to AZD1222 COVID-19 vaccine. Study-wide findings and caveats: Just a handful of AZD1222 recipients were seropositive at baseline. Females made up more of the donors, who were largely white British, and clonal diversity may have come out too low. As reported, nearly half of all spike-specific TCRs target variant regions that are unmutated. Receipt of two AZD1222 doses was followed by a rise in Spike-specific TCR breadth and depth.

The assay was immunoSEQ multiplex PCR, and TCRdb's table has in-frame clones only and misses some. The sample has tens of thousands of clones, approximately 90% seen once; the top ten hold about 9%. The sequence was collected from an adult who received the MenACWY meningococcal vaccine as a control. The starting material was peripheral blood, obtained 28 days after the second dose of the MenACWY control vaccine.

Written as DNA, the CDR3 is TGCGCCAGCAGCCAACCGGGACAGATTTACGAGCAGTACTTC. Amino acid sequence: CASSQPGQIYEQYF. The chain joins TRBV4-1 to TRBJ2-7; TRBD1 agrees at 7 bases. V gave up 2 bases and J gave up 4 bases; unmatched junction bases: 5. This CDR3 contains 14 residues. Looked up from germline, CDR1 is MGHRA and CDR2 is YSYEKL.